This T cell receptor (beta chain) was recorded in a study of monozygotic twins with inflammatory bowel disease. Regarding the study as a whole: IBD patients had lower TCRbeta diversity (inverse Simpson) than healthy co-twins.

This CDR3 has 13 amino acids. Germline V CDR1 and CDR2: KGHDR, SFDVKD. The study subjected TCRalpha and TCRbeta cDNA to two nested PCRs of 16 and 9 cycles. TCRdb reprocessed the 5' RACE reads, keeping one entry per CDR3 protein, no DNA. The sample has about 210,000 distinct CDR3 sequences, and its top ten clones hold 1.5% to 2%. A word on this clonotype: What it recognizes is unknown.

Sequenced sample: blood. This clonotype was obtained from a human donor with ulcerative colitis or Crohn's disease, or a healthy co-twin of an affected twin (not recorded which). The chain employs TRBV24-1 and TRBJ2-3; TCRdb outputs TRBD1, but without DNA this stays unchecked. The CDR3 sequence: CATGGGGTDTQYF.